This record concerns one T cell receptor beta chain sequence. This entry comes from a study of blood T cell repertoires in COVID-19. In the study overall: Samples of COVID-19 (acute and convalescent) were obtained from the United States, Italy and Spain. Sample material is recorded as cDNA or gDNA derived from T cells, B-cell-depleted T cells, or PBMCs.

TCRdb keeps only in-frame clones here, not all; method: immunoSEQ multiplex PCR. The sample contains about 81,000 clones, about 91% of which appear only once. V gave up 5 bases and J gave up 4 bases, with 5 bases separating them. The CDR3 has 11 residues. Sequenced sample: peripheral blood. This chain links TRBV12-3 or TRBV12-4 with TRBJ1-1; D unresolved. The sequence derives from a woman of 80 years or more with acute or convalescent COVID-19. The DNA for the CDR3 is TGTGCCAGCAGTCCTCTCACTGAAGCTTTCTTT. Amino acid sequence: CASSPLTEAFF.